These 30 T cell receptor beta chains came from one sample sequenced in a study of siplizumab effects on memory and regulatory T cells. Measured with immunoSEQ multiplex PCR; TCRdb has only the in-frame clones, and not every one. Of 62,000 or so clones listed, 70% to 90% are singletons. The sample was memory CD4+ T cells sorted from blood. These receptors were obtained from a human donor in good health.

This clone was picked up one time. This sequence joins TRBV11-2 and TRBJ2-5; D may be TRBD2 (5 bases). This CDR3 spans 15 amino acids. The V end was cut by 5 bases, the J end by 0 bases, with 13 bases between. Per the germline V gene, CDR1 is SGHAT and CDR2 is FQNNGV. The DNA for the CDR3 is TGTGCCAGCAGCCTCACCTCGGGGTACCAAGAGACCCAGTACTTC. Translated, it gives CASSLTSGYQETQYF.

The chain uses TRBV4-1 and TRBJ2-1; no definite D call. CDR3 size: 11 residues. CDR1 and CDR2 (germline): MGHRA, YSYEKL. V was clipped by 0 bases and J by 12 bases, with 6 bases between them. The CDR3 sequence is CASSQDRGQFF. The CDR3 coding sequence is TGCGCCAGCAGCCAAGATCGAGGGCAGTTCTTC.

This sequence joins TRBV6-1 and TRBJ1-1; TRBD1 is a possible D gene (6 bases). Trimming stripped 4 bases from V and 0 bases from J, with 15 bases between. The CDR3 has 16 amino acids. Looked up from germline, CDR1 is MNHNS and CDR2 is SASEGT. The DNA for the CDR3 is TGTGCCAGCAGTGCCCGGACAGATTACATGAACACTGAAGCTTTCTTT. Its translation is CASSARTDYMNTEAFF.

The V call is TRBV7-2, the J call TRBJ2-4; no reliable D call. Trimming took off 5 bases at V and 6 bases at J, with 5 bases between the two ends. This CDR3 has 11 amino acids. Per the germline V gene, CDR1 is SGHTA and CDR2 is FQGNSA. In nucleotides, the CDR3 is TGTGCCAGCAGCCCCGGAAACATTCAGTACTTC. Translating it yields CASSPGNIQYF.

The rearrangement joins TRBV7-2 to TRBJ1-2; 7 nucleotides line up with TRBD1. The ends lost 1 base at V and 2 bases at J; junction bases unmatched: 1. In germline, CDR1 is SGHTA, CDR2 FQGNSA. The CDR3 has 14 residues. CDR3 in amino acids: CASSLGQGNYGYTF. CDR3 sequence (DNA): TGTGCCAGCAGCTTAGGACAGGGCAACTATGGCTACACCTTC.

This clone appeared a few times. The rearrangement links TRBV10-3 to TRBJ1-1, with D possibly matching TRBD1 (5 bases). The V end was cut by 6 bases, the J end by 0 bases, with 14 bases between. Germline loops: CDR1 ENHRY, CDR2 SYGVKD. The CDR3 totals 15 residues. In nucleotides, the CDR3 is TGTGCCATCAGCGATAGGGGAAGCATGAACACTGAAGCTTTCTTT. It yields the protein CAISDRGSMNTEAFF.

CDR3 in amino acids: CASTPEQGNTEAFF. Here the CDR3 DNA reads TGCGCCAGCACCCCAGAACAGGGGAACACTGAAGCTTTCTTT. The chain couples TRBV10-1 to TRBJ1-1; D might be TRBD1 (6 bases). The CDR3 is 14 residues long. Per germline, CDR1 WNHNN and CDR2 SYGVQD (reference sequence). Trimming stripped 7 bases from V and 1 base from J, with 13 bases between.

The J gene is TRBJ2-3, the V gene TRBV5-6; TRBD1 aligns across 9 bases. V dropped 3 bases and J dropped 4; count of bases not matched to a gene: 6. The CDR3 consists of 15 residues. Germline V lookup: CDR1 SGHDT, CDR2 YYEEEE. CDR3 DNA: TGTGCCAGCAGCTCCCGGGACAGGGTGGCAGATACGCAGTATTTT. It codes for CASSSRDRVADTQYF.

The chain uses TRBV5-6 and TRBJ1-2, with a possible D match to TRBD1 (5 bases). Germline V lookup: CDR1 SGHDT, CDR2 YYEEEE. V shed 4 bases and J shed 9 bases, with 22 bases lying between them. The CDR3 has 15 amino acids. The DNA for the CDR3 is TGTGCCAGCAGCCCCAACCCGGGGGACCAGTATCGCTACACCTTC. Its translation: CASSPNPGDQYRYTF.

This clone turned up a few times. This sequence joins TRBV7-6 and TRBJ1-1; a possible D gene is TRBD1 (5 bases). There are 13 residues in the CDR3. V lost 4 bases and J 7 bases, leaving 13 bases between the germline ends. Germline values: CDR1 SGHVS, CDR2 FNYEAQ. The CDR3 DNA reads TGTGCCAGCAGCTCGCGTAGGCAGGGTGAAGCTTTCTTT. Its protein product is CASSSRRQGEAFF.

The chain combines TRBV7-3 with TRBJ1-1, with D perhaps matching TRBD1 (5 bases). CDR3 length equals 13 residues. V was clipped by 6 bases and J by 5 bases, with 13 bases between them. Germline CDR1 and CDR2: SGHTA and FQGTGA. Here the CDR3 DNA reads TGTGCCAGCAGGGTGGTAGAGGGGACTGAAGCTTTCTTT. Translating it yields CASRVVEGTEAFF.

This clone was seen once. This CDR3 is CASRGQNTYEQYF. The CDR3 DNA reads as TGTGCCAGCAGGGGACAGAACACCTACGAGCAGTACTTC. The chain recombines TRBV6-1 with TRBJ2-7; TRBD1 agrees at 7 bases. V dropped 6 bases and J dropped 2; count of bases not matched to a gene: 4. The CDR3 spans 13 residues. Germline V gives CDR1 MNHNS, CDR2 SASEGT.

In this sample, this clone turned up once. The V call is TRBV5-4, the J call TRBJ2-3, with D unresolved. The CDR3 is made up of 15 amino acids. Trimming stripped 4 bases from V and 1 base from J, with 13 bases between. Germline CDR1 SGHNT, CDR2 YYREEE (reference sequence). The chain's CDR3 is CASSLSSSGTDTQYF. The CDR3 region has the DNA TGTGCCAGCAGCCTTTCCTCTAGTGGCACAGATACGCAGTATTTT.

The chain carries TRBV9 and TRBJ2-5; D might be TRBD2 (7 bases). Germline loops: CDR1 SGDLS, CDR2 YYNGEE. The V end lost 0 bases, the J end lost 3 bases, and 12 bases lay between the germline ends. The CDR3 is 15 residues long. DNA for the CDR3: TGTGCCAGCAGCGTAGGCGCGGGGGCGGAAGAGACCCAGTACTTC. It translates to CASSVGAGAEETQYF.

Comments on this clone: The same CDR3 can be traced to other DNA sequences in this sample. The chain uses TRBV9 and TRBJ1-1; D remains ambiguous. Trimming shortened V by 0 bases and J by 0 bases, and 3 bases separated the two germline ends. There are 13 residues in the CDR3. In germline, CDR1 is SGDLS, CDR2 YYNGEE. The DNA for the CDR3 is TGTGCCAGCAGCGTAGCACTGAACACTGAAGCTTTCTTT. Translation gives CASSVALNTEAFF. Drawing the rest from reference TRBV9 and TRBJ1-1, the complete variable domain is DSGVTQTPKHLITATGQRVTLRCSPRSGDLSVYWYQQSLDQGLQFLIQYYNGEERAKGNILERFSAQQFPDLHSELNLSSLELGDSALYFCASSVALNTEAFFGQGTRLTVV.

The V and J genes are TRBV5-1 and TRBJ2-5; 8 bases map to TRBD2. Germline V gene sequence: CDR1 SGHRS, CDR2 YFSETQ. The CDR3 runs to 15 residues. J gave up 7 bases and V 1 base, and 9 bases lay outside the gene matches. CDR3 DNA sequence: TGCGCCAGCAGCTTGATAAGCGGGAGAGGGGGGACCCAGTACTTC. It is translated as CASSLISGRGGTQYF.

The V call is TRBV6-1, the J call TRBJ1-2; D is perhaps TRBD1 (6 bases). Germline values: CDR1 MNHNS, CDR2 SASEGT. There are 15 residues in the CDR3. V lost 6 bases, J lost 0 bases, and 14 bases lay in between. CDR3 nucleotides: TGTGCCAGCAGAGAACTGACAGGTACTAACTATGGCTACACCTTC. This encodes CASRELTGTNYGYTF.

The genes are TRBV5-6 and TRBJ2-5; TRBD1 is a possible D gene (6 bases). V was clipped by 1 base and J by 1 base, with 8 bases between them. This CDR3 has 14 residues. The germline gives CDR1 SGHDT, CDR2 YYEEEE. CDR3 region: CASSLWTAQETQYF. The CDR3 bases are TGTGCCAGCAGCTTGTGGACAGCCCAAGAGACCCAGTACTTC.

The rearrangement links TRBV5-5 to TRBJ2-3; D may be TRBD1 or TRBD2 (6 bases each). This CDR3 contains 15 residues. From germline, CDR1 is SGHKS and CDR2 YYEKEE (reference sequence). Trimming took 0 bases from V and 3 from J, leaving 11 bases between them. CDR3 coding DNA: TGTGCCAGCAGCTTGGCCCGGGGGCCTACAGATACGCAGTATTTT. Translated: CASSLARGPTDTQYF.

The chain is built from TRBV19 and TRBJ1-5; possible D gene TRBD1, 5 bases. In germline, CDR1 is LNHDA, CDR2 SQIVND (reference sequence). The CDR3 totals 17 residues. Trimming removed 0 bases at V and 4 bases at J, with 16 bases between. In DNA form, the CDR3 reads TGTGCCAGTAGTATAGAGTTACGGGCCTCAGGGAATCAGCCCCAGCATTTT. Its translation: CASSIELRASGNQPQHF.

J is TRBJ2-5 and V is TRBV5-1; 7 bases line up with TRBD1. The V and J ends lost 3 bases and 2 bases, in that order; junction bases with no gene match: 7. The CDR3 has 15 amino acids. Germline CDR1 SGHRS, CDR2 YFSETQ. The CDR3 reads CASSSGTDSQETQYF. Here the CDR3 DNA reads TGCGCCAGCAGCTCGGGGACAGATTCACAAGAGACCCAGTACTTC.

The chain joins TRBV6-5 to TRBJ2-3, with no clear D. V lost 10 bases and J lost 3, with 14 bases in between. The CDR3 loop spans 13 amino acids. Germline V CDR1 and CDR2: MNHEY, SVGAGI. The CDR3 nucleotides read TGTGCCACCGCGTCGCCCTGGACAGATACGCAGTATTTT. Protein: CATASPWTDTQYF.

The V and J genes are TRBV4-2 and TRBJ1-1, with D unresolved. Looked up from germline, CDR1 is LGHNA and CDR2 is YNFKEQ. This CDR3 is built from 13 residues. Trimming shortened V by 3 bases and J by 10 bases, and 15 bases separated the two germline ends. The CDR3 coding sequence is TGTGCCAGCAGCCATGAGGGAGGAGGGTCAGCTTTCTTT. This translates into CASSHEGGGSAFF.

The V gene is TRBV7-9, the J gene TRBJ1-6; no clear D gene. The germline V and J ends were trimmed by 1 base and 8 bases, with 6 bases remaining between them. Germline values: CDR1 SEHNR, CDR2 FQNEAQ (reference sequence). This CDR3 contains 13 residues. The CDR3 DNA follows: TGTGCCAGCAGCTTAGTTGGGGATTCACCCCTCCACTTT. Translating gives CASSLVGDSPLHF.

The V and J genes are TRBV6-5 and TRBJ1-5; 8 bases align to TRBD1. Germline V gene data show CDR1 as MNHEY and CDR2 as SVGAGI. With 4 bases clipped from V and 4 bases from J, the junction kept 3 bases outside the gene matches. This CDR3 contains 14 residues. As DNA, the CDR3 is TGTGCCAGCAGTTCAGGGGGCACTAATCAGCCCCAGCATTTT. It yields the protein CASSSGGTNQPQHF.

This chain connects TRBV6-5 to TRBJ2-7; 10 bases fit TRBD1. CDR1 and CDR2 (germline): MNHEY, SVGAGI. J gave up 8 bases and V 6 bases, and 13 bases lay outside the gene matches. CDR3 length equals 15 residues. The CDR3 spells CASSQNRDRGSKQYF. The CDR3, as DNA: TGTGCCAGCAGCCAAAACCGGGACAGGGGATCGAAGCAGTACTTC.

This chain connects TRBV19 to TRBJ1-6, with TRBD1 matching over 9 bases. Germline CDR1 is LNHDA and CDR2 is SQIVND (reference sequence). The V gene end was trimmed by 7 bases and the J gene end by 8 bases; junction bases not matched to a gene: 9. The CDR3 runs to 15 residues. The CDR3 reads CASTEIRTGDSPLHF. DNA for the CDR3: TGTGCCAGTACCGAAATCCGGACAGGGGATTCACCCCTCCACTTT.

J is TRBJ2-2 and V is TRBV7-3, with D uncertain. The CDR3 consists of 14 residues. Trimming cost V 1 base and J 4 bases, with 7 bases left between them. Looked up from germline, CDR1 is SGHTA and CDR2 is FQGTGA. CDR3 DNA: TGTGCCAGCAGCTTAAGCGGAGTCACCGGGGAGCTGTTTTTT. Translated: CASSLSGVTGELFF.

The sample holds a few counts of this clone. This rearrangement joins TRBV4-2 to TRBJ1-1; D is possibly TRBD1 (5 bases). The CDR3 loop spans 15 amino acids. Per the germline V gene, CDR1 is LGHNA and CDR2 is YNFKEQ. The ends were cut back, 0 bases at V and 3 bases at J, with 11 bases in the middle. CDR3 loop: CASSQDKGKDTEAFF. For the CDR3, the DNA is TGTGCCAGCAGCCAAGATAAGGGGAAGGACACTGAAGCTTTCTTT.

This clone was seen more than once but under ten times. The chain is built from TRBV5-1 and TRBJ2-1, with 10 nucleotides matching TRBD2. V trimming: 4 bases; J trimming: 8 bases; junction bases outside the gene matches: 12. The CDR3 loop spans 16 amino acids. In germline, CDR1 is SGHRS, CDR2 YFSETQ. The CDR3: CASSLGPSGRADEQFF. The DNA for the CDR3 is TGCGCCAGCAGCCTAGGGCCTAGCGGGAGAGCGGATGAGCAGTTCTTC.